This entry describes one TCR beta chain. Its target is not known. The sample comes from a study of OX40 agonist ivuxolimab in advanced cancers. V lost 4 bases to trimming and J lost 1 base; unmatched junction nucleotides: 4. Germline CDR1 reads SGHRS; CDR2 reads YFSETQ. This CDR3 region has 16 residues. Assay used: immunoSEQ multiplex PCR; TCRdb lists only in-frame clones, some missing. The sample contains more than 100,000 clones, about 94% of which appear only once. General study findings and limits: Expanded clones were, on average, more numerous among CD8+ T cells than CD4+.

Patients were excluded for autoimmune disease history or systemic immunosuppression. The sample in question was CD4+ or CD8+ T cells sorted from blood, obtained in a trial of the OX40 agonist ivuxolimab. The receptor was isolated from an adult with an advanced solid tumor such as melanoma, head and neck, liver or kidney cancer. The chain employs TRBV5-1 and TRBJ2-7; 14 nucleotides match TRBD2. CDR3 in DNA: TGCGCCAGCAGCCCGGGGACTAGCGGGAGATCCTACGAGCAGTACTTC. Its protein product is CASSPGTSGRSYEQYF.